The entry that follows covers one T cell receptor beta chain sequence. Its matching antigen is unknown. The read falls 3 residues short of the CDR3 end, and the missing part is taken from the germline J gene. The sample belongs to a study of T cells in women clearing cervical HPV infection. On the study more broadly: Controls' single incident HPV16 infection cleared within 12 months without precancer. Case blood drawn at lesion detection; control blood after infection cleared.

Study-wide results and caveats: Controls had more TRBV6-7 (around 0.15%) than cases (0.11%).

This table comes from immunoSEQ multiplex PCR, and its TCRdb copy is limited to in-frame clones, with some not included. Its clone listing holds some 21,000 clones. Germline CDR1 reads SNHLY; CDR2 reads FYNNEI. The length of the CDR3 is 15 residues. The V end was cut by 4 bases, the J end by 6 bases, with 13 bases between. The source is a woman aged 18 to 69 with a cervical HPV16 infection that either progressed to CIN3+ or cleared (not recorded which). This sequence joins TRBV2 and TRBJ1-6, with D tentatively TRBD1 (6 bases). The specimen sequenced was blood buffy coat. The part of the CDR3 DNA that was read is TGTGCCAGCAGTGGCCAGGACAGTCGTAATTCACCC. It yields the protein CASSGQDSRNSP. In full, the CDR3 reads CASSGQDSRNSPLHF. The full variable domain, rest sourced from reference TRBV2 and TRBJ1-6, is EPEVTQTPSHQVTQMGQEVILRCVPISNHLYFYWYRQILGQKVEFLVSFYNNEISEKSEIFDDQFSVERPDGSNFTLKIRSTKLEDSAMYFCASSGQDSRNSPLHFGNGTRLTVT.